This record covers a single T cell receptor beta chain. TCRdb keeps only in-frame clones here, not all; method: immunoSEQ multiplex PCR. Here the sample spans just over 8,500 clones, about 70% being singletons. This specimen comes from a study of siplizumab effects on memory and regulatory T cells. The CDR3 consists of 13 residues. V was cut by 10 bases and J by 0 bases, with 14 bases left in between. Germline CDR1 and CDR2: SGHNT and YYREEE (reference sequence). The V gene is TRBV5-4, the J gene TRBJ2-7; D not certain. The source material was effector memory CD8+ T cells sorted from blood. Subset defined: unstimulated CD8+ effector memory T cells. This receptor was identified in a human donor in good health. Written as DNA, the CDR3 is TGTGCCTGTTCAAAGGGTAGCTCCTACGAGCAGTACTTC. Its protein is CACSKGSSYEQYF.